This entry describes one TCR beta chain. This record comes from a study of blood T cell repertoires in COVID-19. Overall study: Samples came from the United States, Italy and Spain, spanning acute and convalescent COVID-19. Sample material is recorded as cDNA or gDNA derived from T cells, B-cell-depleted T cells, or PBMCs.

Here immunoSEQ multiplex PCR was the method, and the copy in TCRdb shows in-frame clones only, minus some. The sample includes over 200,000 clones, 70% to 85% seen only once; the top ten take 3% to 3.5%. The CDR3 is made up of 15 amino acids. The V and J ends lost 4 bases and 0 bases respectively, with 13 bases between them. Germline V gene lookup returns CDR1 SGHRS and CDR2 YFSETQ. V and J are TRBV5-1 and TRBJ1-2, with D unresolved. The specimen sequenced was peripheral blood. The clonotype was recovered from a woman of 80 years or more with acute or convalescent COVID-19. The CDR3: CASSGSILTNYGYTF. CDR3 coding DNA: TGCGCCAGCAGCGGCTCCATACTAACTAACTATGGCTACACCTTC.